The 27 T cell receptor beta chains presented below share a single source sample, sequenced in a study of blood T cells in healthy people across ages. For the second PCR, which ran for about 7 to 11 cycles, a sample-barcoded 5' primer and a J-beta primer mix were used. MiXCR, applied by TCRdb to the 5' RACE reads, yields one record per CDR3 protein. The table has over 1,200,000 distinct CDR3 sequences, around 59% seen once. Sequencing used blood. Source of these receptors: a man aged 18 to 30 in good health.

This rearrangement joins TRBV6-6 to TRBJ1-4; no clear D. Looked up from germline, CDR1 is MNHNY and CDR2 is SVGAGI (reference sequence). CDR3 length equals 16 residues. Between the trimmed V and J ends, which lost 0 bases and 5 bases, there was a span of 13 bases. The CDR3 spells CASSYSYAGINEKLFF. The CDR3 coding sequence is TGTGCCAGCAGTTACTCATATGCGGGGATAAATGAAAAACTGTTTTTT.

V and J are TRBV6-2 or TRBV6-3 and TRBJ2-7, with 7 bases matching TRBD1. The J call is doubtful: the DNA matches TRBJ2-5 better. The CDR3 loop spans 15 amino acids. Germline V CDR1 and CDR2: MNHEY, SVGEGT. CDR3 DNA: TGTGCCAGCAGGACTATAGGGACAGTCCAGGAGACCCAGTACTTC. Translated: CASRTIGTVQETQYF.

The chain uses TRBV10-3 and TRBJ2-7, with 8 bases that match TRBD1. Trimming took 3 bases from V and 1 from J; bases not matched to a gene: 8. This CDR3 contains 16 residues. Germline V gene sequence: CDR1 ENHRY, CDR2 SYGVKD. CDR3 in amino acids: CAISDLVTGESYEQYF. In DNA form, the CDR3 reads TGTGCCATCAGTGATTTAGTGACAGGGGAGTCCTACGAGCAGTACTTC.

The CDR3 DNA is TGTGCCAGCAAGCGGGGGGCAAGCACAGATACGCAGTATTTT. Protein: CASKRGASTDTQYF. The chain links TRBV5-6 to TRBJ2-3; 9 bases map to TRBD2. This CDR3 is built from 14 residues. Germline assignment: CDR1 SGHDT and CDR2 YYEEEE. J gave up 0 bases and V 6 bases, and 2 bases lay outside the gene matches.

This clonotype was detected many times. The rearrangement joins TRBV9 to TRBJ1-3; D is uncertain. Trimming removed 6 bases at V and 4 bases at J, with 17 bases between. The CDR3 spans 15 residues. Germline CDR1 reads SGDLS; CDR2 reads YYNGEE. The CDR3 DNA reads as TGTGCCAGCACCCGTACCCCGACGGAAGGAAACACCATATATTTT. Translating it yields CASTRTPTEGNTIYF.

There are a few counts of this clonotype. The chain has TRBV4-3 and TRBJ2-3; D may be TRBD2 (5 bases). There are 16 residues in the CDR3. Germline V lookup: CDR1 LGHNA, CDR2 YSLEER. Trimming took 0 bases from V and 2 from J, leaving 12 bases between them. The CDR3 protein is CASSQELLELTDTQYF. In nucleotides, the CDR3 is TGCGCCAGCAGCCAAGAACTACTAGAACTCACAGATACGCAGTATTTT.

J is TRBJ1-1 and V is TRBV27; unclear D gene. Germline values: CDR1 MNHEY, CDR2 SMNVEV (reference sequence). Trimming took 4 bases from V and 1 from J, leaving 16 bases between them. The CDR3 is made up of 16 amino acids. The CDR3 DNA reads as TGTGCCAGCAGTTCCCCGAGCGGGCGACAGAACACTGAAGCTTTCTTT. This codes for CASSSPSGRQNTEAFF.

The rearrangement links TRBV29-1 to TRBJ2-7, with 9 bases matching TRBD1. The CDR3 is 14 residues long. Trimming removed 4 bases from V and 5 bases from J; junction bases left unmatched: 9. Germline assignment: CDR1 SQVTM and CDR2 ANQGSEA. The CDR3 reads CSVGDRVEGHEQYF. CDR3 bases: TGCAGCGTTGGGGACAGGGTTGAGGGCCACGAGCAGTACTTC.

The chain links TRBV4-2 to TRBJ2-3, with TRBD2 matching over 12 bases. With 0 bases clipped from V and 4 bases from J, the junction kept 8 bases outside the gene matches. The CDR3 is 18 amino acids. Germline V CDR1 and CDR2: LGHNA, YNFKEQ. CDR3: CASSQDSPSGGVADTQYF. CDR3 DNA sequence: TGTGCCAGCAGCCAAGATTCTCCTAGCGGGGGGGTCGCAGATACGCAGTATTTT.

The chain employs TRBV6-2 or TRBV6-3 and TRBJ2-3; TRBD1 is a possible D gene (6 bases). The V gene lost 6 bases and the J gene lost 4 bases, with 20 bases spanning the gap. This CDR3 is 16 amino acids long. In germline, CDR1 is MNHEY, CDR2 SVGEGT. The CDR3 coding sequence is TGTGCCAGCAGGCCCCCCCCCGGACAGTCGGCAGATACGCAGTATTTT. Its protein product is CASRPPPGQSADTQYF.

This clonotype was detected only a few times. V usage is TRBV10-3 and J usage is TRBJ2-5; 8 bases line up with TRBD1. CDR3 length: 15 amino acids. V lost 5 bases and J lost 3; bases outside the gene matches: 8. In germline, CDR1 is ENHRY, CDR2 SYGVKD. The CDR3 bases are TGTGCCATCAGTCAGGTTCGACAGGGGAAAGAGACCCAGTACTTC. This codes for CAISQVRQGKETQYF.

J is TRBJ1-2 and V is TRBV6-1, with D hard to call. With 1 base removed from V and 7 bases from J, the gap between germline ends came to 16 bases. The CDR3 covers 15 residues. Per germline, CDR1 MNHNS and CDR2 SASEGT. Here the CDR3 reads CASSEGWDMSFGYTF. The CDR3 DNA follows: TGTGCCAGCAGTGAAGGATGGGATATGTCGTTTGGCTACACCTTC.

V and J are TRBV4-2 and TRBJ2-3; 10 bases agree with TRBD2. Germline V lookup: CDR1 LGHNA, CDR2 YNFKEQ. V shed 0 bases, J shed 5 bases, and the junction held 5 bases outside the gene matches. The CDR3 runs 16 residues. The chain's CDR3 is CASSQDRLAGEDTQYF. CDR3 sequence (DNA): TGTGCCAGCAGCCAAGATCGTCTAGCGGGAGAAGATACGCAGTATTTT.

This chain joins TRBV5-6 and TRBJ2-1, with a weak D call TRBD2 (7 bases). CDR1 and CDR2 from the germline V gene are SGHDT and YYEEEE. V lost 2 bases and J lost 1, with 13 bases in between. The CDR3 loop spans 16 amino acids. The CDR3 DNA reads TGTGCCAGCAGCTTTAGGCGGGGGCCGTCCTACAATGAGCAGTTCTTC. It encodes CASSFRRGPSYNEQFF.

CDR3 sequence: CASSQLLSAGVTGELFF. For the CDR3, the DNA is TGTGCCAGCAGCCAACTACTGTCAGCGGGGGTAACCGGGGAGCTGTTTTTT. The chain carries TRBV3-1 and TRBJ2-2; TRBD2 agrees at 8 bases. V was pared by 2 bases and J by 5 bases, with 10 bases of the junction left unmatched. CDR3 length: 17 amino acids. Germline V gene lookup returns CDR1 LGHDT and CDR2 YNNKEL (reference sequence).

This chain joins TRBV7-9 and TRBJ2-5; the match to TRBD1 covers 8 bases. Unmatched junction bases numbered 7, after V lost 5 bases and J lost 5 bases. The length of the CDR3 is 14 residues. Germline V gene sequence: CDR1 SEHNR, CDR2 FQNEAQ (reference sequence). In DNA form, the CDR3 reads TGTGCCAGCAGCCCCCGACAGGGGTTGGAGACCCAGTACTTC. It is translated as CASSPRQGLETQYF.

The chain employs TRBV12-3 or TRBV12-4 and TRBJ2-1; tentatively, D is TRBD1 (6 bases). The CDR3 totals 16 residues. The V end was cut by 5 bases, the J end by 4 bases, with 18 bases between. The CDR3 DNA is TGTGCCAGCAGTGGCCCCGGGGTAGGGGGTTACAATGAGCAGTTCTTC. Translation: CASSGPGVGGYNEQFF.

V gene TRBV30 combines with J gene TRBJ1-5; D not resolved. V lost 1 base and J 7 bases, leaving 11 bases between the germline ends. Per the germline V gene, CDR1 is GTSNPN and CDR2 is SVGIG (reference sequence). This CDR3 is built from 13 residues. In nucleotides, the CDR3 is TGTGCCTGGAGTGGGATTAAGGGCCAGCCCCAGCATTTT. Its protein product is CAWSGIKGQPQHF.

V is TRBV29-1 and J is TRBJ1-2; D remains unclear. V lost 7 bases, J lost 0 bases, and 6 bases lay in between. CDR1 and CDR2 (germline): SQVTM, ANQGSEA. The CDR3 length is 11 residues. CDR3 DNA sequence: TGCAGCGCCCGCGCTAACTATGGCTACACCTTC. It codes for CSARANYGYTF.

This chain links TRBV15 with TRBJ2-3, with a tentative D call TRBD1 (5 bases). The CDR3 length is 14 residues. V was cut by 0 bases and J by 11 bases, with 15 bases left in between. CDR1 LNHNV and CDR2 YYDKDF come from the germline V gene (reference sequence). The CDR3 spells CATSRDLKTQGQYF. CDR3 nucleotides: TGTGCCACCAGCAGAGATCTAAAGACCCAGGGGCAGTATTTT.

This chain uses TRBV7-9 with TRBJ2-6, with D possibly TRBD1 on 7 matching bases. The length of the CDR3 is 18 residues. CDR1 is SEHNR, CDR2 FQNEAQ, per germline (reference sequence). V dropped 3 bases and J dropped 0 bases, with 15 bases sitting between them. The CDR3 here is CASSFPGQGGSGANVLTF. The CDR3 coding sequence is TGTGCCAGCAGCTTCCCGGGCCAGGGGGGCTCTGGGGCCAACGTCCTGACTTTC.

The chain carries TRBV11-2 and TRBJ2-1, with 8 bases aligning to TRBD2. Germline-derived CDR1 and CDR2 are SGHAT and FQNNGV. This CDR3 is 16 amino acids long. V was clipped by 5 bases and J by 7 bases; unmatched bases: 13. CDR3 bases: TGTGCCAGCAGCCCAGGAGTCCTAGCGGGTGGTAATGAGCAGTTCTTC. Translation gives CASSPGVLAGGNEQFF.

The J gene is TRBJ2-7, the V gene TRBV28; D perhaps matches TRBD2 (5 bases). Germline values: CDR1 MDHEN, CDR2 SYDVKM. CDR3 size: 15 residues. The germline V and J ends were trimmed by 5 bases and 3 bases, with 17 bases remaining between them. The CDR3 loop is CASSPFWRRIYEQYF. In DNA form, the CDR3 reads TGTGCCAGCAGTCCGTTTTGGAGGAGGATCTACGAGCAGTACTTC.

This clonotype was recorded once. The CDR3 bases are TGCAGTGCTCCAAGCGGTGGGGACACAGATACGCAGTATTTT. As protein: CSAPSGGDTDTQYF. V usage is TRBV20-1 and J usage is TRBJ2-3; the D gene is possibly TRBD2 (5 bases). The CDR3 has 14 residues. Trimming left V 5 bases short and J 2 bases short, with 14 bases between. Per germline, CDR1 DFQATT and CDR2 SNEGSKA (reference sequence).

To note about this clonotype: The conserved phenylalanine or tryptophan normally closing the CDR3 is absent here, so this likely arose from a read error. The DNA is omitted, as the CDR3 cannot be located on it reliably, and the CDR3 follows TCRdb's listing. This chain joins TRBV12-3 or TRBV12-4 and TRBJ2-3; the table's D call TRBD2 went unverified against the DNA. The CDR3 spans 16 amino acids, including both terminal residues. CDR3 loop: CASSRLLAESTDTQYS.

This clonotype showed up just a few times. The chain uses TRBV4-2 and TRBJ1-2, with no clear D. The CDR3 runs to 15 residues. V lost 6 bases, J lost 6 bases, and 20 bases lay in between. Germline loops: CDR1 LGHNA, CDR2 YNFKEQ. The CDR3 is CASRMDRISTHGYTF. The CDR3, as DNA: TGTGCCAGCAGAATGGACCGTATTTCGACTCATGGCTACACCTTC.

This chain connects TRBV6-6 to TRBJ1-2; 7 bases match TRBD1. The CDR3 has 13 residues. V gave up 5 bases and J gave up 6 bases; unmatched junction bases: 6. Germline V gene lookup returns CDR1 MNHNY and CDR2 SVGAGI (reference sequence). The CDR3 here is CASSTTGPHGYTF. CDR3 sequence (DNA): TGTGCCAGCAGTACGACAGGGCCTCATGGCTACACCTTC.